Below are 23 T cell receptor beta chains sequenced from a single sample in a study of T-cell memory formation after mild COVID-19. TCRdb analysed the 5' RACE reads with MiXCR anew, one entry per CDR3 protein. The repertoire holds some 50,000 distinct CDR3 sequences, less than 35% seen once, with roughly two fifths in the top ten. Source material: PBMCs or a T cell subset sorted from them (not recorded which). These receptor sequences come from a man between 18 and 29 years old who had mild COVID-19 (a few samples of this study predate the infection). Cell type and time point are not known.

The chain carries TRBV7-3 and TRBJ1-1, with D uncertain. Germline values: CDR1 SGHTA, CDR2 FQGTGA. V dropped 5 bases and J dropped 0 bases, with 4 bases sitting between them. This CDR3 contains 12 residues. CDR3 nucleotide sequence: TGTGCCAGCAGCGGGATGAACACTGAAGCTTTCTTT. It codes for CASSGMNTEAFF.

The CDR3 DNA reads as TGTGCCAGCAGCCCTGATGGCGGGGGGGCAGATACGCAGTATTTT. Translated, it gives CASSPDGGGADTQYF. V is TRBV7-3 and J is TRBJ2-3; TRBD2 agrees at 9 bases. The germline CDR1 and CDR2 sequences are SGHTA and FQGTGA. This CDR3 contains 15 residues. Trimming took 5 bases from V and 4 from J; bases not matched to a gene: 7. Complete variable domain (other parts from reference TRBV7-3 and TRBJ2-3): GAGVSQTPSNKVTEKGKYVELRCDPISGHTALYWYRQSLGQGPEFLIYFQGTGAADDSGLPNDRFFAVRPEGSVSTLKIQRTERGDSAVYLCASSPDGGGADTQYFGPGTRLTVL.

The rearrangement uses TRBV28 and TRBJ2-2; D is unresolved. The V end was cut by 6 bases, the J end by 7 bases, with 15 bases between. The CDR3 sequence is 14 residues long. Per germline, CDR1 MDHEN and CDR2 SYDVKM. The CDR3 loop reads CASSMTHSGGELFF. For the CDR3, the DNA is TGTGCCAGCAGCATGACACATTCGGGCGGGGAGCTGTTTTTT.

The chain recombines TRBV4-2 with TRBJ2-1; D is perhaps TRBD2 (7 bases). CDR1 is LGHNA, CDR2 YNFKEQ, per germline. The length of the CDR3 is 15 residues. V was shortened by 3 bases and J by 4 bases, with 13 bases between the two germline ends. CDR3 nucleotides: TGTGCCAGCAGCCAGGGGGGGGCCGTTTACAATGAGCAGTTCTTC. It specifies CASSQGGAVYNEQFF.

The CDR3 region has the DNA TGTGCCAGCACCGGGGACAGGGGTGAGGAAAAACTGTTTTTT. Protein sequence: CASTGDRGEEKLFF. V is TRBV5-6 and J is TRBJ1-4, with 10 bases aligning to TRBD1. The germline V gene encodes CDR1 SGHDT and CDR2 YYEEEE. The CDR3 spans 14 residues. Trimming removed 6 bases from V and 8 bases from J; junction bases left unmatched: 7.

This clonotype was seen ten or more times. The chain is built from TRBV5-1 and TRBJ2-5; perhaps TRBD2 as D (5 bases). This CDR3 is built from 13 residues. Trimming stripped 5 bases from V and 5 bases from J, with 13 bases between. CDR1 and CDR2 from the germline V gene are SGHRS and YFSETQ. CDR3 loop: CASSSISGETQYF. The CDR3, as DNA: TGCGCCAGCAGTTCAATCTCGGGGGAGACCCAGTACTTC.

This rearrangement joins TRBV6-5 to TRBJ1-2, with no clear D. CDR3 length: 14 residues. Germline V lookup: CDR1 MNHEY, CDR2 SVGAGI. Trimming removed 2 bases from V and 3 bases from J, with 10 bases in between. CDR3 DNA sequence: TGTGCCAGCAGTTACCGGGCGGGAGACTATGGCTACACCTTC. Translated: CASSYRAGDYGYTF.

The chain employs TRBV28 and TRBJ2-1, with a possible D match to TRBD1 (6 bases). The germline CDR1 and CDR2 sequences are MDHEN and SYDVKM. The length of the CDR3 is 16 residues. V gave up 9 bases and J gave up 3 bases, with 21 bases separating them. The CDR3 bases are TGTGCCAGTGAAGGGGGACAACTTGACTTCTACAATGAGCAGTTCTTC. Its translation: CASEGGQLDFYNEQFF.

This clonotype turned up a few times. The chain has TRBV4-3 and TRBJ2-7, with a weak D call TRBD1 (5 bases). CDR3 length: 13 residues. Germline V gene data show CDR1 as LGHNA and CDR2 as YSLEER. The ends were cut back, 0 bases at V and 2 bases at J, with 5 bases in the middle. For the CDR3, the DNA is TGCGCCAGCAGCCAAGACAGGGCCTACGAGCAGTACTTC. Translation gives CASSQDRAYEQYF.

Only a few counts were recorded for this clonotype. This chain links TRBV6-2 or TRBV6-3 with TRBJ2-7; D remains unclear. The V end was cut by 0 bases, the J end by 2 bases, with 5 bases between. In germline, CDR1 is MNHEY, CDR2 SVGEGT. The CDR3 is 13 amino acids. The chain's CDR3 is CASSYSGTYEQYF. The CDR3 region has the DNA TGTGCCAGCAGTTACTCCGGTACCTACGAGCAGTACTTC.

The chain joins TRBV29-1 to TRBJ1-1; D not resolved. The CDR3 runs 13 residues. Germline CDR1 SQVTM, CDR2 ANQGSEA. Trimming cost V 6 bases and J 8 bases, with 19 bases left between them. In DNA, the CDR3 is TGCAGCGTCCCAGACTGGGCCCATGGGGAAGCTTTCTTT. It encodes CSVPDWAHGEAFF.

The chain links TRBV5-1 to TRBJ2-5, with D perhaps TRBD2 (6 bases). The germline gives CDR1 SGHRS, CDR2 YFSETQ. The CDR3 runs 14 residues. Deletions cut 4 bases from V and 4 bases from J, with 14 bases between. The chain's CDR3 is CASSETVGGETQYF. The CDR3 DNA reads TGCGCCAGCAGCGAGACAGTGGGAGGAGAGACCCAGTACTTC.

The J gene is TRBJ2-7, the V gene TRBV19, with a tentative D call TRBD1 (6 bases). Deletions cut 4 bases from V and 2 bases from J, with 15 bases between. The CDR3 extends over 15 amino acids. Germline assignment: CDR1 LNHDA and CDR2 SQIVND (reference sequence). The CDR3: CASSTTPGQAYEQYF. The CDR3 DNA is TGTGCCAGTAGTACGACCCCGGGACAAGCCTACGAGCAGTACTTC.

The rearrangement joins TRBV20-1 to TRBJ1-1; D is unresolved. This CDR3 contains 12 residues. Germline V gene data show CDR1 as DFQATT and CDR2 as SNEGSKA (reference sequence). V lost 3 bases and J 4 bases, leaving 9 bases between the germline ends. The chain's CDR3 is CSASGEVTEAFF. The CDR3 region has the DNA TGCAGTGCTAGCGGAGAGGTCACTGAAGCTTTCTTT.

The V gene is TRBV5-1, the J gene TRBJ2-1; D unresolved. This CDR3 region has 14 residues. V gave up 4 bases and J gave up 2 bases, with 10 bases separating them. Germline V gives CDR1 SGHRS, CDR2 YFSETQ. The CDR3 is CASSPMHPYNEQFF. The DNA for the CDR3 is TGCGCCAGCAGCCCGATGCATCCCTACAATGAGCAGTTCTTC.

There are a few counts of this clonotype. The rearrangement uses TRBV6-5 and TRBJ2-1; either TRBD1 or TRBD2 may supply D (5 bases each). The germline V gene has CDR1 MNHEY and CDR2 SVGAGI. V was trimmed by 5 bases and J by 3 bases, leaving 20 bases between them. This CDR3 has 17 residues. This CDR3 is CASSEHPPGTVYNEQFF. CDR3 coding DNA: TGTGCCAGCAGTGAACACCCGCCCGGGACGGTCTACAATGAGCAGTTCTTC.

In DNA form, the CDR3 reads TGCAGCGTTGTCCGGGCCACGGACAATGAGCAGTTCTTC. This translates into CSVVRATDNEQFF. The rearrangement links TRBV29-1 to TRBJ2-1; no firm D call. With 4 bases removed from V and 5 bases from J, the gap between germline ends came to 12 bases. This CDR3 spans 13 amino acids. Germline V gene lookup returns CDR1 SQVTM and CDR2 ANQGSEA.

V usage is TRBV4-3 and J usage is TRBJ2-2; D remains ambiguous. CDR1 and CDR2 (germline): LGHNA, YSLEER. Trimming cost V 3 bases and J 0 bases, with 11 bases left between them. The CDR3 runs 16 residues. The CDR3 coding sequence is TGCGCCAGCAGCCAGATCGAATACGCGAACACCGGGGAGCTGTTTTTT. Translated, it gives CASSQIEYANTGELFF.

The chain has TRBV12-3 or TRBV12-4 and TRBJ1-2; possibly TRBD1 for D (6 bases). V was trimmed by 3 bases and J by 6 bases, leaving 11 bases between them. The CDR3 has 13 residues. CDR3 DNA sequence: TGTGCCAGCAGTTTTGGGGGCGCGAATGGCTACACCTTC. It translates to CASSFGGANGYTF.

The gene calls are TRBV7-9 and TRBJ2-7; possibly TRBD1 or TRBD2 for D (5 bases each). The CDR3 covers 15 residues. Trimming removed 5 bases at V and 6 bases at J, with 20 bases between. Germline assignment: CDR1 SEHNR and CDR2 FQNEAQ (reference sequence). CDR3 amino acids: CASSPPGAPRVEQYF. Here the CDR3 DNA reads TGTGCCAGCAGCCCACCCGGGGCCCCCCGGGTCGAGCAGTACTTC.

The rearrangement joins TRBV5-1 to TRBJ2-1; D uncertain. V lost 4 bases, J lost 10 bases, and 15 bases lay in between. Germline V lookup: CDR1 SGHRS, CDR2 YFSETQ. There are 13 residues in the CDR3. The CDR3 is CASSPSETREQFF. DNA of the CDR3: TGCGCCAGCAGCCCTTCAGAGACTCGAGAGCAGTTCTTC.

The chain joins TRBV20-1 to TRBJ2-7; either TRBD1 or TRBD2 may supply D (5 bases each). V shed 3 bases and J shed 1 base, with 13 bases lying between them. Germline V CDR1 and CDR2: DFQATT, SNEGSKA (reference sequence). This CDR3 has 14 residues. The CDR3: CSASGTAQSYEQYF. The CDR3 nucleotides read TGCAGTGCTAGTGGGACGGCCCAATCCTACGAGCAGTACTTC.

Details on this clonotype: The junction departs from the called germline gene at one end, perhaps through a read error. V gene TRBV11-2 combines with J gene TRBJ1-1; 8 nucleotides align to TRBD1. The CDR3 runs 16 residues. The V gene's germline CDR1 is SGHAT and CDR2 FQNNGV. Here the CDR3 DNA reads TGTACCAGCAGCCCCCCTGACAGGGGTGGAGAGACTGAAGCTTTCTTT. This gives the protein CTSSPPDRGGETEAFF.